These 20 T cell receptor beta chains share one sample of origin, sequenced in a study of blood T cell repertoires in COVID-19 (TCRdb year 2020). The method behind the library was the immunoSEQ multiplex PCR assay. In TCRdb, the immuneACCESS table is reduced to in-frame sequences with V and J assigned. These tables do not hold every clone; where another copy was compared, an unresolved V gene accounts for under half, and the others remain unexplained. Present in this sample are under 200,000 clones, about 88% of which were seen just once. Under 30% of the sample rests with the top ten. Input material: PBMCs or T cells enriched from blood (not recorded which). These receptors were collected from a woman aged 40 to 55 in a cohort exposed to, infected with or recovered from COVID-19 (not recorded which).

This clone was detected once. V is TRBV6-1 and J is TRBJ1-2; D is uncertain. The CDR3 is 13 residues long. Trimming took off 2 bases at V and 5 bases at J, with 9 bases between the two ends. CDR1 and CDR2 from the germline V gene are MNHNS and SASEGT. The CDR3 region is CASSEKNGYGYTF. CDR3 nucleotides: TGTGCCAGCAGTGAAAAAAACGGGTATGGCTACACCTTC.

This chain links TRBV2 with TRBJ2-7; 8 bases align to TRBD1. Per germline, CDR1 SNHLY and CDR2 FYNNEI. The length of the CDR3 is 15 residues. Trimming took 2 bases from V and 2 from J; bases not matched to a gene: 5. The CDR3 loop is CASSENPQGAYEQYF. In nucleotides, the CDR3 is TGTGCCAGCAGTGAAAATCCACAGGGGGCCTACGAGCAGTACTTC.

Here the CDR3 reads CASSQNQDRAWLGGTDTQYF. DNA of the CDR3: TGTGCCAGCAGCCAAAACCAGGACAGGGCCTGGCTGGGGGGTACAGATACGCAGTATTTT. The chain is built from TRBV3-1 (or the pseudogene TRBV3-2) and TRBJ2-3; TRBD1 aligns across 8 bases. The germline gives CDR1 LGHDT, CDR2 YNNKEL (reference sequence). The length of the CDR3 is 20 residues. Germline trimming cut 2 bases from V and 3 bases from J; bases unmatched to any gene: 19.

The rearrangement joins TRBV4-3 to TRBJ2-7; weak D call: TRBD2 (6 bases). Germline CDR1 reads LGHNA; CDR2 reads YSLEER. This CDR3 is 15 amino acids long. Trimming removed 0 bases at V and 7 bases at J, with 16 bases between. CDR3 loop: CASSQEPDYLGEQYF. For the CDR3, the DNA is TGCGCCAGCAGCCAAGAGCCGGACTACCTCGGGGAGCAGTACTTC.

V gene TRBV6-4 combines with J gene TRBJ2-1; 7 nucleotides match TRBD1. The CDR3 has 13 residues. J lost 4 bases, V lost 6 bases, and 3 bases had no gene match. Germline V lookup: CDR1 MRHNA, CDR2 SNTAGT. The CDR3 DNA follows: TGTGCCAGCAGCGGACAGGAGTACAATGAGCAGTTCTTC. Its protein is CASSGQEYNEQFF.

The rearrangement links TRBV9 to TRBJ2-1; 11 nucleotides match TRBD2. Trimming took 2 bases from V and 7 from J; bases not matched to a gene: 5. Per the germline V gene, CDR1 is SGDLS and CDR2 is YYNGEE. This CDR3 has 15 residues. CDR3 protein: CASSVDLAGGNEQFF. CDR3 sequence (DNA): TGTGCCAGCAGCGTCGATCTAGCGGGAGGAAATGAGCAGTTCTTC.

The chain recombines TRBV27 with TRBJ1-1; perhaps TRBD1 as D (6 bases). Per germline, CDR1 MNHEY and CDR2 SMNVEV (reference sequence). Trimming removed 4 bases at V and 4 bases at J, with 10 bases between. The CDR3 contains 13 residues. The CDR3 region is CASSWSRGTEAFF. Here the CDR3 DNA reads TGTGCCAGCAGTTGGTCCAGGGGCACTGAAGCTTTCTTT.

Concerning this clone itself: The same CDR3 can be traced to other DNA sequences in this sample. This chain uses TRBV27 with TRBJ2-7, with a weak D call TRBD2 (5 bases). The CDR3 is 11 residues long. CDR1 and CDR2 (germline): MNHEY, SMNVEV (reference sequence). V gave up 5 bases and J gave up 4 bases, with 6 bases separating them. The CDR3 sequence: CASSPGYEQYF. The CDR3 coding sequence is TGTGCCAGCAGTCCGGGGTACGAGCAGTACTTC.

In regard to this clone: This specimen includes other DNA sequences encoding the same CDR3. The J gene is TRBJ2-3, the V gene TRBV7-9; the match to TRBD2 covers 9 bases. Germline V gene sequence: CDR1 SEHNR, CDR2 FQNEAQ (reference sequence). J gave up 1 base and V 1 base, and 0 bases lay outside the gene matches. This CDR3 is built from 15 residues. In nucleotides, the CDR3 is TGTGCCAGCAGCTTAGTAGCGGGGGGCACAGATACGCAGTATTTT. Translating gives CASSLVAGGTDTQYF.

The J gene is TRBJ2-5, the V gene TRBV14; 7 nucleotides agree with TRBD1. The CDR3 runs 16 residues. Germline V gene lookup returns CDR1 SGHDN and CDR2 FVKESK. V lost 1 base, J lost 3 bases, and 8 bases stayed unmatched. CDR3 loop: CASSQVTGQTKETQYF. CDR3 in DNA: TGTGCCAGCAGCCAAGTGACGGGACAGACTAAAGAGACCCAGTACTTC. Full variable domain (outside the CDR3, taken from reference TRBV14 and TRBJ2-5): EAGVTQFPSHSVIEKGQTVTLRCDPISGHDNLYWYRRVMGKEIKFLLHFVKESKQDESGMPNNRFLAERTGGTYSTLKVQPAELEDSGVYFCASSQVTGQTKETQYFGPGTRLLVL.

The table lists this clone with a few counts. Other DNA sequences in this specimen translate into the identical CDR3. The rearrangement links TRBV6-5 to TRBJ1-2; perhaps TRBD1 as D (6 bases). V lost 6 bases, J lost 2 bases, and 10 bases lay in between. CDR3 length: 13 residues. Germline V CDR1 and CDR2: MNHEY, SVGAGI. For the CDR3, the DNA is TGTGCCAGCAGACAGGGTTCAAACTATGGCTACACCTTC. Translation: CASRQGSNYGYTF.

This chain links TRBV4-3 with TRBJ1-1; D might be TRBD1 (6 bases). With 5 bases removed from V and 1 base from J, the gap between germline ends came to 14 bases. There are 15 residues in the CDR3. Germline CDR1 is LGHNA and CDR2 is YSLEER. CDR3 nucleotide sequence: TGCGCCAGCAGCAAAAGGGGGATTGGGAACACTGAAGCTTTCTTT. This codes for CASSKRGIGNTEAFF.

The chain recombines TRBV4-2 with TRBJ2-4; 10 nucleotides align to TRBD1. This CDR3 is 17 amino acids long. Germline V gene data show CDR1 as LGHNA and CDR2 as YNFKEQ. Losses at the gene ends were 4 bases for V and 3 bases for J; bases not matched to a gene: 9. The CDR3 region is CASSRDGQGGVKNIQYF. Written as DNA, the CDR3 is TGTGCCAGCAGCCGGGACGGACAGGGGGGTGTCAAAAACATTCAGTACTTC.

The rearrangement uses TRBV7-9 and TRBJ1-1; 7 positions match TRBD1. Trimming at V came to 5 bases and at J to 8 bases, leaving 8 bases not matched to a gene. The germline CDR1 and CDR2 sequences are SEHNR and FQNEAQ (reference sequence). The CDR3 has 13 residues. In DNA, the CDR3 is TGTGCCAGCAGCCCCGGCGGGACAGTCGAAGCTTTCTTT. Translating it yields CASSPGGTVEAFF.

This clone occurred a few times. The genes are TRBV4-3 and TRBJ1-1; a possible D gene is TRBD1 (6 bases). The CDR3 has 15 residues. The V and J ends lost 1 base and 1 base respectively, with 10 bases between them. Germline CDR1 LGHNA, CDR2 YSLEER. CDR3 nucleotide sequence: TGCGCCAGCAGCCAAGCTCCGGGACAGAACACTGAAGCTTTCTTT. The encoded protein is CASSQAPGQNTEAFF.

Only a few counts were recorded for this clone. The V gene is TRBV4-1, the J gene TRBJ1-1, with D uncertain. CDR1 is MGHRA and CDR2 is YSYEKL in the germline V gene. With 8 bases removed from V and 1 base from J, the gap between germline ends came to 23 bases. The CDR3 runs 17 residues. Here the CDR3 DNA reads TGCGCCAGCGGAAAACACGGGAGCCTATTCAGGAACACTGAAGCTTTCTTT. Translation: CASGKHGSLFRNTEAFF.

This clone has a single count. The chain has TRBV7-9 and TRBJ2-1; tentatively, D is TRBD2 (5 bases). Trimming took off 5 bases at V and 0 bases at J, with 11 bases between the two ends. From germline, CDR1 is SEHNR and CDR2 FQNEAQ (reference sequence). CDR3 length equals 15 residues. CDR3 nucleotide sequence: TGTGCCAGCAGCATCACGGGGAGCTCCTACAATGAGCAGTTCTTC. It yields the protein CASSITGSSYNEQFF.

CDR3 coding DNA: TGTGCCAGCAGTTTAGAGGGGGGGCAAGCCTACGAGCAGTACTTC. Amino acid sequence: CASSLEGGQAYEQYF. The rearrangement joins TRBV27 to TRBJ2-7, with TRBD2 as a possible D gene (7 bases). The CDR3 has 15 residues. Trimming removed 2 bases at V and 2 bases at J, with 13 bases between. Germline values: CDR1 MNHEY, CDR2 SMNVEV (reference sequence).

The V call is TRBV16, the J call TRBJ1-2; D is undetermined. Germline V gene data show CDR1 as KGHSY and CDR2 as FQNENV. This CDR3 comprises 17 residues. V lost 0 bases to trimming and J lost 0 bases, with 14 bases between them. The CDR3 bases are TGTGCCAGCAGCCAATCCAGAGCGGTTTCGGCTAACTATGGCTACACCTTC. Translation: CASSQSRAVSANYGYTF.

The genes are TRBV5-1 and TRBJ2-5; 7 bases line up with TRBD2. From germline, CDR1 is SGHRS and CDR2 YFSETQ. The CDR3 runs to 15 residues. J lost 1 base, V lost 1 base, and 4 bases had no gene match. CDR3 amino acids: CASSLMGGFQETQYF. As DNA, the CDR3 is TGCGCCAGCAGCTTGATGGGGGGGTTCCAAGAGACCCAGTACTTC.